The present T cell receptor beta chain was sequenced within a study of cytomegalovirus exposure and HLA in healthy donors. Across the study: In an early release, HLA-typed donors contributed approximately 80 million unique TCR sequences.

As for this clone: Its antigen remains unknown.

Vbeta (60) and Jbeta (13) primers were used in the PCR. Only in-frame clones appear in the TCRdb table, and some are missing; sequencing was by immunoSEQ multiplex PCR. The table has around 200,000 clones, 70% to 85% seen once; the top ten hold around 1.2%. Overall study findings and caveats: Sequencing depth roughly uniform across donors was assumed in presence/absence analyses. Later on, analysis showed that most CMV-associated TCR beta chains appeared to be HLA-restricted.

The ends lost 6 bases at V and 3 bases at J; junction bases unmatched: 4. CDR3 size: 14 residues. The germline gives CDR1 KGHSH, CDR2 LQKENI. Source material: PBMCs. This TCR was recovered from a girl aged 2 to 10 in good health and CMV-seropositive. The rearrangement joins TRBV18 to TRBJ1-1; 10 nucleotides line up with TRBD1. CDR3 sequence reads: CASSRTGGDTEAFF. As DNA, the CDR3 is TGTGCCAGCTCGCGGACAGGGGGTGACACTGAAGCTTTCTTT.